The 17 T cell receptor beta chains presented below share a single source sample, sequenced in a study of cytomegalovirus exposure and HLA in healthy donors. The PCR contained 60 Vbeta and 13 Jbeta primers. The assay was immunoSEQ multiplex PCR, and TCRdb's table has in-frame clones only and misses some. The sample contains about 150,000 clones, roughly 80% of which appear only once. Sequencing was carried out using PBMCs. The source of these receptors is a human donor in good health.

The CDR3 region is CASARGRTSGREHEQFF. CDR3 nucleotide sequence: TGTGCCAGCGCTAGGGGGAGGACTAGCGGGAGGGAACATGAGCAGTTCTTC. V and J are TRBV9 and TRBJ2-1; 15 bases line up with TRBD2. Germline CDR1 is SGDLS and CDR2 is YYNGEE. This CDR3 comprises 17 residues. The ends lost 7 bases at V and 8 bases at J; junction bases unmatched: 13.

The chain employs TRBV4-1 and TRBJ2-5, with D perhaps matching TRBD1 (6 bases). V was shortened by 0 bases and J by 2 bases, with 22 bases between the two germline ends. Germline V gene lookup returns CDR1 MGHRA and CDR2 YSYEKL. This CDR3 region has 19 residues. This chain's CDR3 is CASSQESVRGHGLQETQYF. In DNA form, the CDR3 reads TGCGCCAGCAGCCAAGAAAGTGTCAGGGGACATGGGTTACAAGAGACCCAGTACTTC.

The chain couples TRBV19 to TRBJ1-2, with a possible D match to TRBD1 (6 bases). Germline CDR1 reads LNHDA; CDR2 reads SQIVND (reference sequence). This CDR3 has 12 amino acids. V was trimmed by 5 bases and J by 4 bases, leaving 8 bases between them. This CDR3 reads CASSRTAYGYTF. In DNA form, the CDR3 reads TGTGCCAGTAGTCGGACAGCCTATGGCTACACCTTC.

V gene TRBV6-1 combines with J gene TRBJ1-4, with D perhaps matching TRBD1 (5 bases). With 6 bases removed from V and 0 bases from J, the gap between germline ends came to 14 bases. Germline values: CDR1 MNHNS, CDR2 SASEGT. The CDR3 totals 16 residues. CDR3 protein: CASREIRAATNEKLFF. Here the CDR3 DNA reads TGTGCCAGCAGGGAAATCAGGGCGGCAACTAATGAAAAACTGTTTTTT.

The CDR3 protein is CASSEGTGQETQYF. The CDR3, as DNA: TGTGCCAGCAGTGAAGGAACAGGCCAAGAGACCCAGTACTTC. The chain combines TRBV6-1 with TRBJ2-5; D perhaps matches TRBD1 (5 bases). Germline CDR1 MNHNS, CDR2 SASEGT. V was pared by 1 base and J by 1 base, with 7 bases between. CDR3 length: 14 residues.

The chain combines TRBV10-3 with TRBJ2-7; unclear D gene. V lost 0 bases and J lost 6, with 3 bases in between. The CDR3 covers 11 residues. The germline gives CDR1 ENHRY, CDR2 SYGVKD. In nucleotides, the CDR3 is TGTGCCATCAGTGAGTCCAGCGAGCAGTACTTC. It codes for CAISESSEQYF.

The CDR3 region has the DNA TGCGCCAGCAGCCAAGATTTTCTTCCTGAGGGGGCCCTTTACACAGATACGCAGTATTTT. Its translation: CASSQDFLPEGALYTDTQYF. The chain combines TRBV4-1 with TRBJ2-3, with TRBD1 matching over 7 bases. The germline V gene has CDR1 MGHRA and CDR2 YSYEKL. Trimming took 0 bases from V and 2 from J; bases not matched to a gene: 17. This CDR3 comprises 20 residues.

The CDR3 spells CASSSTGAGEKLFF. The CDR3 nucleotides are TGTGCCAGCAGTTCCACAGGGGCAGGTGAAAAACTGTTTTTT. V gene TRBV28 combines with J gene TRBJ1-4; 7 bases align to TRBD1. J gave up 7 bases and V 4 bases, and 6 bases lay outside the gene matches. Germline CDR1 MDHEN, CDR2 SYDVKM. The CDR3 spans 14 residues. The full variable domain, with the rest looked up from reference TRBV28 and TRBJ1-4, is DVKVTQSSRYLVKRTGEKVFLECVQDMDHENMFWYRQDPGLGLRLIYFSYDVKMKEKGDIPEGYSVSREKKERFSLILESASTNQTSMYLCASSSTGAGEKLFFGSGTQLSVL.

The chain couples TRBV19 to TRBJ2-1; the match to TRBD1 covers 9 bases. CDR1 LNHDA and CDR2 SQIVND come from the germline V gene (reference sequence). Germline trimming cut 5 bases from V and 0 bases from J; bases unmatched to any gene: 5. The CDR3 is 16 residues long. CDR3 DNA: TGTGCCAGTAGTTCGGGACAGGGCAGCTCCTACAATGAGCAGTTCTTC. It specifies CASSSGQGSSYNEQFF.

The V call is TRBV19, the J call TRBJ2-5, with 9 bases fitting TRBD2. Germline CDR1 reads LNHDA; CDR2 reads SQIVND (reference sequence). CDR3 length: 14 amino acids. Trimming removed 6 bases from V and 2 bases from J; junction bases left unmatched: 4. The CDR3 DNA reads as TGTGCCAGTAGGAGGCGGGGGGGGCAAGAGACCCAGTACTTC. It specifies CASRRRGGQETQYF.

This clone was seen a few times. The J gene is TRBJ1-4, the V gene TRBV10-3; TRBD1 agrees at 8 bases. The CDR3 runs 16 residues. Germline loops: CDR1 ENHRY, CDR2 SYGVKD. The V and J ends lost 3 bases and 9 bases, in that order; junction bases with no gene match: 12. This chain's CDR3 is CAISDSNDRGDKKLFF. The CDR3 DNA is TGTGCCATCAGTGACTCGAACGACAGGGGCGATAAAAAACTGTTTTTT.

The V and J genes are TRBV2 and TRBJ2-1, with a tentative D call TRBD2 (7 bases). Germline lookup yields CDR1 SNHLY and CDR2 FYNNEI. The V gene lost 6 bases and the J gene lost 5 bases, with 14 bases spanning the gap. There are 14 residues in the CDR3. In DNA form, the CDR3 reads TGTGCCAGCAGAGAGCGGGACAACGACAATGAGCAGTTCTTC. Protein sequence: CASRERDNDNEQFF.

This rearrangement joins TRBV15 to TRBJ2-3; 7 bases are shared with TRBD2. V lost 0 bases and J lost 1; bases outside the gene matches: 1. The CDR3 spans 15 residues. CDR1 is LNHNV and CDR2 is YYDKDF in the germline V gene (reference sequence). This CDR3 is CATSRDAGGTDTQYF. As DNA, the CDR3 is TGTGCCACCAGCAGAGATGCGGGGGGCACAGATACGCAGTATTTT.

The DNA of the CDR3 is TGTGCCAGCAGCCGCTCGGGGAGGGAGGAGAATGGCTACACCTTC. The encoded protein is CASSRSGREENGYTF. The chain combines TRBV27 with TRBJ1-2; D ambiguous. Germline CDR1 is MNHEY and CDR2 is SMNVEV (reference sequence). V lost 6 bases and J lost 6, with 20 bases in between. This CDR3 is built from 15 residues.

The CDR3 here is CASSLSYRNTGELFF. For the CDR3, the DNA is TGTGCCAGCAGCTTGAGCTACCGCAACACCGGGGAGCTGTTTTTT. The rearrangement joins TRBV5-6 to TRBJ2-2; unclear D gene. Trimming cost V 1 base and J 2 bases, with 9 bases left between them. The germline V gene has CDR1 SGHDT and CDR2 YYEEEE. This CDR3 is 15 amino acids long.

This chain joins TRBV9 and TRBJ2-1; TRBD2 is a possible D gene (5 bases). The CDR3 sequence is 17 residues long. CDR1 is SGDLS, CDR2 YYNGEE, per germline. The V end was cut by 0 bases, the J end by 3 bases, with 16 bases between. The CDR3 DNA reads as TGTGCCAGCAGCGTAGGCCCAGGTGGGGAGAGCTACAATGAGCAGTTCTTC. It encodes CASSVGPGGESYNEQFF.

The chain has TRBV13 and TRBJ2-5, with TRBD2 identical over 9 bases. This CDR3 has 17 amino acids. Germline V gene lookup returns CDR1 PRHDT and CDR2 FYEKMQ (reference sequence). The junction had 10 bases not matched to a gene; V was cut back by 0 bases and J by 5 bases. The CDR3 spells CASSLGIAGEGRETQYF. The CDR3 DNA follows: TGTGCCAGCAGCTTAGGGATAGCGGGAGAGGGTCGGGAGACCCAGTACTTC. Supplemented by reference TRBV13 and TRBJ2-5, the full variable domain reads AAGVIQSPRHLIKEKRETATLKCYPIPRHDTVYWYQQGPGQDPQFLISFYEKMQSDKGSIPDRFSAQQFSDYHSELNMSSLELGDSALYFCASSLGIAGEGRETQYFGPGTRLLVL.